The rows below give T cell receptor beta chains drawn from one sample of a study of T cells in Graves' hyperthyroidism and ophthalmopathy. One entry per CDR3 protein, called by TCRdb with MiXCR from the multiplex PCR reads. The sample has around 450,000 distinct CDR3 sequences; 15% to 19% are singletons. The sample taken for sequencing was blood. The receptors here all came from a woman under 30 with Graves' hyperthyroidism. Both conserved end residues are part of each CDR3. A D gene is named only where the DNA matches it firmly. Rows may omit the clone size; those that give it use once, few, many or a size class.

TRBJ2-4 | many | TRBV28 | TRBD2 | CASSTGRVTKNIQYF | TGTGCCAGCAGTACCGGGAGGGTCACCAAAAACATTCAGTACTTC
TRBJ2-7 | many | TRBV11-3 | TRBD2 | CASSKFHSSGRRNEQYF | TGTGCCAGCAGCAAATTTCACTCTAGCGGGAGGAGGAACGAGCAGTACTTC
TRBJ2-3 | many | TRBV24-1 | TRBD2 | CATSDSTGLAGPTDTQYF | TGTGCCACCAGTGATTCTACGGGACTAGCGGGGCCCACAGATACGCAGTATTTT
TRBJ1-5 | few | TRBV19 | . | CASSIEPSQPQHF | TGTGCCAGTAGTATAGAGCCGTCGCAGCCCCAGCATTTT
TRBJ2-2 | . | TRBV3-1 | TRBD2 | CASSQKAGVTGELFF | TGTGCCAGCAGCCAAAAAGCGGGAGTCACCGGGGAGCTGTTTTTT
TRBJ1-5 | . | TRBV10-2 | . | CASSAGRNNQPQHF | TGCGCCAGCAGTGCGGGACGTAACAATCAGCCCCAGCATTTT
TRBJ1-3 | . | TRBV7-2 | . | CASSPFLDSGNTIYF | TGTGCCAGCAGCCCATTCTTAGACTCTGGAAACACCATATATTTT
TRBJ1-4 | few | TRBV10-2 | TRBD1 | CASTPGQGAKKLFF | TGCGCCAGCACGCCGGGACAGGGGGCGAAAAAACTGTTTTTT
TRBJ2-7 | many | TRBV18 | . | CASSPPGQSYEQYF | TGTGCCAGCTCACCACCCGGACAGTCCTACGAGCAGTACTTC
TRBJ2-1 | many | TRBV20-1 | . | CSARDFLSGTETYNEQFF | TGCAGTGCTAGAGATTTTCTTTCCGGGACTGAAACCTACAATGAGCAGTTCTTC
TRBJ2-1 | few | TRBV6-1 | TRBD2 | CASRSGTSGGYEQFF | TGTGCCAGCAGATCCGGGACTAGCGGGGGGTATGAGCAGTTCTTC
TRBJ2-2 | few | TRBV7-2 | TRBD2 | CASSFGTSGASNTGELFF | TGTGCCAGCAGCTTTGGGACTAGCGGGGCCTCGAACACCGGGGAGCTGTTTTTT
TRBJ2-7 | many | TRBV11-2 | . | CASSQRQDSPFRAEQYF | TGTGCCAGCAGCCAAAGACAGGACTCACCCTTCAGGGCCGAGCAGTACTTC
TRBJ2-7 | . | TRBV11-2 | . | CASSLTPDGYEQYF | TGTGCCAGCAGCTTGACCCCGGACGGCTACGAGCAGTACTTC
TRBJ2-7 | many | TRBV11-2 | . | CASSLGAGVAGEQYF | TGTGCCAGCAGCTTAGGAGCAGGGGTGGCAGGCGAGCAGTACTTC
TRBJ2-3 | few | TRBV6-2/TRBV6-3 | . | CASTADTQYF | TGTGCCAGCACCGCAGATACGCAGTATTTT
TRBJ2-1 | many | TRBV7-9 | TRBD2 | CASSPQGLAAYNEQFF | TGTGCCAGCAGCCCACAAGGGCTAGCGGCCTACAATGAGCAGTTCTTC
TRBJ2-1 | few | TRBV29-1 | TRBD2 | CSVELAGGNNEQFF | TGCAGCGTTGAACTAGCGGGAGGGAACAATGAGCAGTTCTTC